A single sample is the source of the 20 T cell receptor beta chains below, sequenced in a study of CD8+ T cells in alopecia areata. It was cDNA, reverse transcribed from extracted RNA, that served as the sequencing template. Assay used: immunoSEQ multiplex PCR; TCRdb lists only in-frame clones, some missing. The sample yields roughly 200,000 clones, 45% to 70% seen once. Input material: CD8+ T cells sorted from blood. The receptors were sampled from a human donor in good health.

CDR3 sequence reads: CASSHARTERNEKLFF. The CDR3 nucleotides are TGCGCCAGCAGCCATGCAAGGACGGAACGTAATGAAAAACTGTTTTTT. The J gene is TRBJ1-4, the V gene TRBV4-1; D not resolved. CDR3 size: 16 residues. CDR1 MGHRA and CDR2 YSYEKL come from the germline V gene. Trimming took 3 bases from V and 4 from J, leaving 15 bases between them.

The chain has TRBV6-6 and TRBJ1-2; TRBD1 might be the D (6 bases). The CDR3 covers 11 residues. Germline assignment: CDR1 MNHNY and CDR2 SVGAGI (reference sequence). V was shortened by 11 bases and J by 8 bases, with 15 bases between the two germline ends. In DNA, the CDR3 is TGTGCCGCAACAGGGTTGCTCGGCTACACCTTC. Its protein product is CAATGLLGYTF.

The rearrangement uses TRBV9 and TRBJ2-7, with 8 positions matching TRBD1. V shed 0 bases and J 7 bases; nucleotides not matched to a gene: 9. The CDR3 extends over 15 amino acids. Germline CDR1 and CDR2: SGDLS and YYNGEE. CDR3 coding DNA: TGTGCCAGCAGCGTAGATAGGACAGGGTTCTCGGAGCAGTACTTC. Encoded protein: CASSVDRTGFSEQYF.

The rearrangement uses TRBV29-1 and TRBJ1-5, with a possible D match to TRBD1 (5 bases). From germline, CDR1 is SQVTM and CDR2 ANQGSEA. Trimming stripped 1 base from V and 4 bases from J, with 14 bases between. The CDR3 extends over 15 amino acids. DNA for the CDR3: TGCAGCGTTGAAGTGGGGGAGGGTGTGAATCAGCCCCAGCATTTT. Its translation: CSVEVGEGVNQPQHF.

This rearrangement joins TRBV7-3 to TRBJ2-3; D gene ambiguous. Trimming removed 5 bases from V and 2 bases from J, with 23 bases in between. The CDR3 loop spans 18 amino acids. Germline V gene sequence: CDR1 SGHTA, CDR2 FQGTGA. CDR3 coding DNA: TGTGCCAGCAGCCAAGAGCCGGACCAATACCCCGCCACAGATACGCAGTATTTT. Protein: CASSQEPDQYPATDTQYF.

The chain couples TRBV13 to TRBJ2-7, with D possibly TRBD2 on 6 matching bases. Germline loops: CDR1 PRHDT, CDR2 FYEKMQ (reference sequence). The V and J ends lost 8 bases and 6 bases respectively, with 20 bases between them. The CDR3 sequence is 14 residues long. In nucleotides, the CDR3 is TGTGCCAGCGGCAACTGGGACGGGAGTTCCGAGCAGTACTTC. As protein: CASGNWDGSSEQYF.

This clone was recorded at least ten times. CDR3 coding DNA: TGTGCCAGCAGCTTAGCGGGGGTCTACGAGCAGTACTTC. Its protein product is CASSLAGVYEQYF. The chain combines TRBV7-9 with TRBJ2-7, with D perhaps given as TRBD1 or TRBD2 (5 bases each). Trimming took 0 bases from V and 3 from J, leaving 6 bases between them. Germline values: CDR1 SEHNR, CDR2 FQNEAQ (reference sequence). The CDR3 runs 13 residues.

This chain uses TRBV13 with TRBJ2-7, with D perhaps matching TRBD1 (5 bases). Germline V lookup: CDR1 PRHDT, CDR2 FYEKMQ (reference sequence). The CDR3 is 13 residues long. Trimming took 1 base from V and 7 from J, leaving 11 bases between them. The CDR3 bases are TGTGCCAGCAGCTTAGACAGGTTAGGGGAGCAGTACTTC. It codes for CASSLDRLGEQYF.

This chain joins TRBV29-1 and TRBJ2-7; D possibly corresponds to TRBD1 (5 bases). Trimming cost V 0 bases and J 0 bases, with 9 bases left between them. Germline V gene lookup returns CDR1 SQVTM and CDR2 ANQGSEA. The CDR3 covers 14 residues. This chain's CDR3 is CSVEDQGTSYEQYF. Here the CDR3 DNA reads TGCAGCGTTGAAGATCAGGGAACCTCCTACGAGCAGTACTTC.

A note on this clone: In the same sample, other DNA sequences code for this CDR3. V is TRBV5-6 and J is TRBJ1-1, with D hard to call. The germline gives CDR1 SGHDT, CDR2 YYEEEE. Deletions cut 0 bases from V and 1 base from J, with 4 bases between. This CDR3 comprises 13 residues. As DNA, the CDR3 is TGTGCCAGCAGCTTGGGGAGGAACACTGAAGCTTTCTTT. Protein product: CASSLGRNTEAFF.

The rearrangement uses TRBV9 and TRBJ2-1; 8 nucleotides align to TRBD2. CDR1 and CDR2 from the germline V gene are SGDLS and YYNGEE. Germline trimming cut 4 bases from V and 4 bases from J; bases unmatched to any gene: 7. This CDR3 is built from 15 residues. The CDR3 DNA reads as TGTGCCAGCAGCTCGAGCGGGGGAAATTACAATGAGCAGTTCTTC. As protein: CASSSSGGNYNEQFF. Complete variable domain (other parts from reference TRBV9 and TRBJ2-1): DSGVTQTPKHLITATGQRVTLRCSPRSGDLSVYWYQQSLDQGLQFLIQYYNGEERAKGNILERFSAQQFPDLHSELNLSSLELGDSALYFCASSSSGGNYNEQFFGPGTRLTVL.

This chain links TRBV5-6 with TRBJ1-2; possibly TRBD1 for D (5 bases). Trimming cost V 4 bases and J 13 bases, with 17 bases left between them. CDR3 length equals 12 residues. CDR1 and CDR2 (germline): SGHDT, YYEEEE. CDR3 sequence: CASSGLGDESTF. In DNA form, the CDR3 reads TGTGCCAGCAGCGGCCTGGGGGACGAGAGCACCTTC. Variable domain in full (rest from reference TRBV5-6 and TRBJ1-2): DAGVTQSPTHLIKTRGQQVTLRCSPKSGHDTVSWYQQALGQGPQFIFQYYEEEERQRGNFPDRFSGHQFPNYSSELNVNALLLGDSALYLCASSGLGDESTFGSGTRLTVV.

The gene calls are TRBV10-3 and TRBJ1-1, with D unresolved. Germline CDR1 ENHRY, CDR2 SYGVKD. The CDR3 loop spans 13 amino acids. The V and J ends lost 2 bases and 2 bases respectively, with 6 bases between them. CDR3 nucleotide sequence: TGTGCCATCAGTGAGACAGTAAACACTGAAGCTTTCTTT. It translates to CAISETVNTEAFF.

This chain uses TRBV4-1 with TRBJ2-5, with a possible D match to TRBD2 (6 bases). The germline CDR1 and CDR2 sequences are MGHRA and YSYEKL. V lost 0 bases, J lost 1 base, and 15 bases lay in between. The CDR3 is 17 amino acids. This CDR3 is CASSQDSASALQETQYF. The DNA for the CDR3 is TGCGCCAGCAGCCAAGACTCCGCTAGCGCCCTCCAAGAGACCCAGTACTTC.

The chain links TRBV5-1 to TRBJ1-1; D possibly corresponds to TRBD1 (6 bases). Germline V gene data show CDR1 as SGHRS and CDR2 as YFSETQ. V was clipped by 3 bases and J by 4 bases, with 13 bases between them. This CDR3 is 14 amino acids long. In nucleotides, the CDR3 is TGCGCCAGCAGCTCAGCACAGGGCAGCACTGAAGCTTTCTTT. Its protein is CASSSAQGSTEAFF.

CDR3 bases: TGTGCCAGCAGCGGGGGTGCGTCCCAAGAGACCCAGTACTTC. The encoded protein is CASSGGASQETQYF. The chain joins TRBV9 to TRBJ2-5; D is uncertain. The ends were cut back, 3 bases at V and 1 base at J, with 10 bases in the middle. This CDR3 has 14 amino acids. Germline CDR1 reads SGDLS; CDR2 reads YYNGEE.

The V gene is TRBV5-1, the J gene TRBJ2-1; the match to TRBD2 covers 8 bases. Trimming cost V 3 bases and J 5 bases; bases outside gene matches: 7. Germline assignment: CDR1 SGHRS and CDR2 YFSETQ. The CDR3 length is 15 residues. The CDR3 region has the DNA TGCGCCAGCAGCTCCAGCGGGGGCCAACACAATGAGCAGTTCTTC. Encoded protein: CASSSSGGQHNEQFF.

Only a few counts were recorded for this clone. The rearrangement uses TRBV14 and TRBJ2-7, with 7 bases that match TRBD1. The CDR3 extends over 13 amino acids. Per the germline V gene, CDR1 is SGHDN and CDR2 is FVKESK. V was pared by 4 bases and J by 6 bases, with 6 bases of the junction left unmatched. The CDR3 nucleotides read TGTGCCAGCAGCCGGTTGACAGGGATCGAGCAGTACTTC. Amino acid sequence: CASSRLTGIEQYF.

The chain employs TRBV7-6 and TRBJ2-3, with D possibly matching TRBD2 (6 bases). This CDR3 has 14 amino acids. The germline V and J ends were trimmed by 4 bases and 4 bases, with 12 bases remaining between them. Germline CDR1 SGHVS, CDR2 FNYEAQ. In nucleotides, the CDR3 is TGTGCCAGCAGCTGGGGCGGAGGGGCAGATACGCAGTATTTT. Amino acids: CASSWGGGADTQYF.

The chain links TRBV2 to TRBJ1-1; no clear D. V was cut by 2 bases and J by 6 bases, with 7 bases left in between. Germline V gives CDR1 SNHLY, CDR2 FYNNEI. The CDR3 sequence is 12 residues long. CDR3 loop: CASSESVAEAFF. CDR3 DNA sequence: TGTGCCAGCAGTGAAAGCGTGGCTGAAGCTTTCTTT.